These T cell receptor beta chains were read from a single sample in a study of cytomegalovirus exposure and HLA in healthy donors. This table comes from immunoSEQ multiplex PCR, and its TCRdb copy is limited to in-frame clones, with some not included. In the table there are about 44,000 clones, 80% to 95% of which are singletons. The material sequenced was PBMCs. Receptors were obtained from a woman between 18 and 29 years old in good health and CMV-seronegative. CDR3s include the opening cysteine and the closing phenylalanine or tryptophan. D genes are given only for firm matches. The size field is filled for only some rows; it gives once, few, many or a size class.

d_gene: TRBD1; abundance: NA; j_gene: TRBJ2-7; v_gene: TRBV6-5; CDR3aa: CASRRQGTSYEQYF; CDR3nt: TGTGCCAGCAGGCGACAGGGAACCTCCTACGAGCAGTACTTC
d_gene: TRBD2; abundance: NA; j_gene: TRBJ2-1; v_gene: TRBV6-4; CDR3aa: CASSESSGGNEQFF; CDR3nt: TGTGCCAGCAGTGAGTCTAGCGGGGGTAATGAGCAGTTCTTC
d_gene: NA; abundance: NA; j_gene: TRBJ2-5; v_gene: TRBV11-2; CDR3aa: CASSFGEVETQYF; CDR3nt: TGTGCCAGCAGCTTCGGGGAAGTGGAGACCCAGTACTTC
d_gene: NA; abundance: NA; j_gene: TRBJ2-5; v_gene: TRBV10-3; CDR3aa: CAIQGYQETQYF; CDR3nt: TGTGCCATTCAGGGGTACCAAGAGACCCAGTACTTC
d_gene: TRBD1; abundance: NA; j_gene: TRBJ2-1; v_gene: TRBV19; CDR3aa: CASKTNRGVYNEQFF; CDR3nt: TGTGCCAGTAAAACAAACAGGGGAGTCTACAATGAGCAGTTCTTC
d_gene: NA; abundance: NA; j_gene: TRBJ1-2; v_gene: TRBV19; CDR3aa: CASSIDGTGYGYTF; CDR3nt: TGTGCCAGTAGTATAGATGGTACAGGCTATGGCTACACCTTC
d_gene: TRBD1; abundance: NA; j_gene: TRBJ1-2; v_gene: TRBV6-4; CDR3aa: CASSAGDSYGYTF; CDR3nt: TGTGCCAGCAGTGCAGGGGACAGCTATGGCTACACCTTC
d_gene: NA; abundance: NA; j_gene: TRBJ2-7; v_gene: TRBV6-5; CDR3aa: CASRGGADPSYEQYF; CDR3nt: TGTGCCAGCAGGGGGGGGGCAGACCCTTCCTACGAGCAGTACTTC
d_gene: NA; abundance: NA; j_gene: TRBJ2-2; v_gene: TRBV19; CDR3aa: CASSATDANTGELFF; CDR3nt: TGTGCCAGTAGTGCGACAGACGCGAACACCGGGGAGCTGTTTTTT
d_gene: NA; abundance: NA; j_gene: TRBJ1-1; v_gene: TRBV10-3; CDR3aa: CAISESPSVNTEAFF; CDR3nt: TGTGCCATCAGTGAGTCGCCTTCAGTGAACACTGAAGCTTTCTTT
d_gene: TRBD1; abundance: NA; j_gene: TRBJ2-3; v_gene: TRBV7-3; CDR3aa: CASSSTGASTDTQYF; CDR3nt: TGTGCCAGCAGCTCGACAGGGGCTAGCACAGATACGCAGTATTTT
d_gene: NA; abundance: NA; j_gene: TRBJ1-1; v_gene: TRBV5-5; CDR3aa: CASSLRQSTEAFF; CDR3nt: TGTGCCAGCAGCCTTCGACAGTCCACTGAAGCTTTCTTT
d_gene: TRBD1; abundance: NA; j_gene: TRBJ1-2; v_gene: TRBV28; CDR3aa: CASSLGGQGDDGYTF; CDR3nt: TGTGCCAGCAGTTTAGGCGGACAGGGGGACGATGGCTACACCTTC
d_gene: NA; abundance: NA; j_gene: TRBJ2-1; v_gene: TRBV4-1; CDR3aa: CASSQERGINNEQFF; CDR3nt: TGCGCCAGCAGCCAAGAAAGGGGAATCAACAATGAGCAGTTCTTC
d_gene: TRBD2; abundance: NA; j_gene: TRBJ2-1; v_gene: TRBV7-9; CDR3aa: CASSLDFRGLADNEQFF; CDR3nt: TGTGCCAGCAGCTTAGATTTTAGGGGTCTAGCGGACAATGAGCAGTTCTTC
d_gene: NA; abundance: NA; j_gene: TRBJ1-4; v_gene: TRBV6-7; CDR3aa: CANRGGHKKLFF; CDR3nt: TGTGCTAACCGAGGGGGACATAAAAAACTGTTTTTT
d_gene: NA; abundance: NA; j_gene: TRBJ1-4; v_gene: TRBV6-4; CDR3aa: CASSRSAEANEKLFF; CDR3nt: TGTGCCAGCAGTCGAAGCGCGGAGGCTAATGAAAAACTGTTTTTT
d_gene: NA; abundance: NA; j_gene: TRBJ2-5; v_gene: TRBV6-5; CDR3aa: CASTPSGRGQETQYF; CDR3nt: TGTGCCAGCACCCCCTCGGGGAGGGGGCAAGAGACCCAGTACTTC
d_gene: TRBD2; abundance: NA; j_gene: TRBJ2-3; v_gene: TRBV28; CDR3aa: CASSSSLAGGTDTQYF; CDR3nt: TGTGCCAGCAGTTCCTCACTAGCGGGAGGGACAGATACGCAGTATTTT
d_gene: NA; abundance: NA; j_gene: TRBJ1-1; v_gene: TRBV28; CDR3aa: CASSLRQEPMNTEAFF; CDR3nt: TGTGCCAGCAGTCTAAGACAGGAGCCCATGAACACTGAAGCTTTCTTT
d_gene: TRBD2; abundance: NA; j_gene: TRBJ2-7; v_gene: TRBV5-1; CDR3aa: CASSLALGLAGDEQYF; CDR3nt: TGCGCCAGCAGCTTGGCTTTGGGACTAGCGGGAGACGAGCAGTACTTC
d_gene: NA; abundance: once; j_gene: TRBJ1-3; v_gene: TRBV18; CDR3aa: CASSQTTGSGNTIYF; CDR3nt: TGTGCCAGCTCCCAAACGACAGGTTCTGGAAACACCATATATTTT
d_gene: TRBD1; abundance: NA; j_gene: TRBJ1-4; v_gene: TRBV27; CDR3aa: CASSSGDRGLGTNEKLFF; CDR3nt: TGTGCCAGCAGTTCAGGGGACAGGGGGCTCGGAACTAATGAAAAACTGTTTTTT
d_gene: TRBD1; abundance: NA; j_gene: TRBJ1-5; v_gene: TRBV5-4; CDR3aa: CASSVAGQGSNQPQHF; CDR3nt: TGTGCCAGCAGCGTCGCGGGACAGGGAAGCAATCAGCCCCAGCATTTT
d_gene: NA; abundance: NA; j_gene: TRBJ1-1; v_gene: TRBV10-2; CDR3aa: CASSEFDRTEAFF; CDR3nt: TGCGCCAGCAGTGAATTTGACAGGACTGAAGCTTTCTTT
d_gene: NA; abundance: once; j_gene: TRBJ1-4; v_gene: TRBV7-7; CDR3aa: CASSSPAGQEFNEKLFF; CDR3nt: TGTGCTAGCAGCTCCCCAGCGGGGCAAGAGTTTAATGAAAAACTGTTTTTT
d_gene: TRBD1; abundance: NA; j_gene: TRBJ1-5; v_gene: TRBV15; CDR3aa: CATSRGDRDGNQPQHF; CDR3nt: TGTGCCACCAGCAGGGGAGACAGGGATGGCAATCAGCCCCAGCATTTT
d_gene: TRBD1; abundance: NA; j_gene: TRBJ2-7; v_gene: TRBV6-1; CDR3aa: CASRELRTGNYEQYF; CDR3nt: TGTGCCAGCAGAGAACTAAGGACAGGGAACTACGAGCAGTACTTC
d_gene: TRBD1; abundance: NA; j_gene: TRBJ1-5; v_gene: TRBV28; CDR3aa: CASSLQGVPQPQHF; CDR3nt: TGTGCCAGCAGCCTTCAGGGGGTCCCTCAGCCCCAGCATTTT
d_gene: NA; abundance: once; j_gene: TRBJ2-7; v_gene: TRBV18; CDR3aa: CASSPGAEQYF; CDR3nt: TGTGCCAGCTCACCAGGGGCCGAGCAGTACTTC
d_gene: TRBD1; abundance: once; j_gene: TRBJ1-3; v_gene: TRBV11-2; CDR3aa: CASGTGIGNTIYF; CDR3nt: TGTGCCAGCGGGACAGGGATTGGAAACACCATATATTTT
d_gene: TRBD2; abundance: NA; j_gene: TRBJ2-3; v_gene: TRBV7-6; CDR3aa: CASSGPSSGGLDTQYF; CDR3nt: TGTGCCAGCAGCGGTCCCTCTAGCGGGGGGTTAGATACGCAGTATTTT
d_gene: NA; abundance: few; j_gene: TRBJ1-5; v_gene: TRBV6-1; CDR3aa: CARDSDPNQPQHF; CDR3nt: TGTGCCAGGGACTCCGACCCCAATCAGCCCCAGCATTTT
d_gene: NA; abundance: NA; j_gene: TRBJ1-2; v_gene: TRBV4-1; CDR3aa: CASSSTVGNYGYTF; CDR3nt: TGCGCCAGCAGCTCGACAGTCGGTAACTATGGCTACACCTTC
d_gene: NA; abundance: NA; j_gene: TRBJ1-3; v_gene: TRBV5-4; CDR3aa: CASSVGGPGYGNTIYF; CDR3nt: TGTGCCAGCAGCGTAGGGGGACCAGGGTATGGAAACACCATATATTTT
d_gene: NA; abundance: NA; j_gene: TRBJ1-5; v_gene: TRBV19; CDR3aa: CASSTGQNNQPQHF; CDR3nt: TGTGCCAGTAGTACAGGACAGAACAATCAGCCCCAGCATTTT
d_gene: NA; abundance: once; j_gene: TRBJ2-2; v_gene: TRBV14; CDR3aa: CASSQRSGNTGELFF; CDR3nt: TGTGCCAGCAGCCAGCGGTCGGGGAACACCGGGGAGCTGTTTTTT
d_gene: TRBD1; abundance: NA; j_gene: TRBJ1-2; v_gene: TRBV28; CDR3aa: CASSLWELRDRDYGYTF; CDR3nt: TGTGCCAGCAGTTTATGGGAGTTGAGGGACAGGGACTATGGCTACACCTTC
d_gene: NA; abundance: NA; j_gene: TRBJ1-6; v_gene: TRBV27; CDR3aa: CASSMVGLSNSPLHF; CDR3nt: TGTGCCAGCAGTATGGTGGGACTCTCTAATTCACCCCTCCACTTT
d_gene: NA; abundance: NA; j_gene: TRBJ2-3; v_gene: TRBV28; CDR3aa: CASSFSGSSDTQYF; CDR3nt: TGTGCCAGCAGTTTTTCCGGGAGTTCCGATACGCAGTATTTT
d_gene: TRBD1; abundance: NA; j_gene: TRBJ1-2; v_gene: TRBV15; CDR3aa: CATSRSLDRGGEGYTF; CDR3nt: TGTGCCACCAGCAGATCTTTAGACAGGGGCGGGGAGGGCTACACCTTC
d_gene: TRBD1; abundance: medium-sized; j_gene: TRBJ1-2; v_gene: TRBV27; CDR3aa: CASRPGTGVGGYTF; CDR3nt: TGTGCCAGCAGACCCGGGACAGGGGTAGGTGGCTACACCTTC
d_gene: TRBD1; abundance: NA; j_gene: TRBJ2-3; v_gene: TRBV27; CDR3aa: CASSFQTGGTDTQYF; CDR3nt: TGTGCCAGCAGTTTCCAGACAGGGGGGACAGATACGCAGTATTTT
d_gene: NA; abundance: NA; j_gene: TRBJ1-1; v_gene: TRBV15; CDR3aa: CATSRVGGVGENTEAFF; CDR3nt: TGTGCCACCAGCAGAGTGGGAGGGGTGGGGGAGAACACTGAAGCTTTCTTT
d_gene: TRBD1; abundance: NA; j_gene: TRBJ1-1; v_gene: TRBV6-1; CDR3aa: CASSDNTGGRTEAFF; CDR3nt: TGTGCCAGCAGTGACAATACAGGGGGCAGAACTGAAGCTTTCTTT
d_gene: NA; abundance: few; j_gene: TRBJ1-1; v_gene: TRBV5-4; CDR3aa: CASSPDSLTAFF; CDR3nt: TGTGCCAGCAGCCCGGACTCTCTGACAGCTTTCTTT
d_gene: NA; abundance: NA; j_gene: TRBJ1-1; v_gene: TRBV19; CDR3aa: CASSTGFMNTEAFF; CDR3nt: TGTGCCAGTAGTACAGGGTTTATGAACACTGAAGCTTTCTTT
d_gene: TRBD1; abundance: NA; j_gene: TRBJ1-1; v_gene: TRBV6-5; CDR3aa: CASSYSDRARAFF; CDR3nt: TGTGCCAGCAGTTACTCCGACAGGGCTCGAGCTTTCTTT
d_gene: NA; abundance: NA; j_gene: TRBJ1-2; v_gene: TRBV7-9; CDR3aa: CASSEQRALGYTF; CDR3nt: TGTGCCAGCAGCGAACAGCGGGCCTTAGGCTACACCTTC